This T cell receptor (beta chain) was sequenced in a study of cytomegalovirus exposure and HLA in healthy donors. Findings and caveats of the study: When the data were analyzed later, several of the most significant clusters appeared to be linked to common viral pathogens. A later analysis reportedly found that, within productive TCRs, an Asian-associated ancestry cluster had fewer N-insertions than the mean observed across the roughly 700 donors.

With regard to this clone: The antigen remains undetermined.

The PCR used 60 Vbeta and 13 Jbeta primers. TCRdb keeps only in-frame clones here, not all; method: immunoSEQ multiplex PCR. The sample has around 100,000 clones, 55% to 75% seen once. Sequencing was carried out using PBMCs. This TCR was sampled from a man aged 25-40 years in good health and CMV-seropositive.

In nucleotides, the CDR3 is TGTGCCAGCAGCCAAGACGGTTGGCAAGAGACCCAGTACTTC. Protein: CASSQDGWQETQYF. This chain connects TRBV14 to TRBJ2-5; D not resolved. The V gene's germline CDR1 is SGHDN and CDR2 FVKESK. CDR3 length: 14 residues. Trimming shortened V by 0 bases and J by 2 bases, and 7 bases separated the two germline ends.